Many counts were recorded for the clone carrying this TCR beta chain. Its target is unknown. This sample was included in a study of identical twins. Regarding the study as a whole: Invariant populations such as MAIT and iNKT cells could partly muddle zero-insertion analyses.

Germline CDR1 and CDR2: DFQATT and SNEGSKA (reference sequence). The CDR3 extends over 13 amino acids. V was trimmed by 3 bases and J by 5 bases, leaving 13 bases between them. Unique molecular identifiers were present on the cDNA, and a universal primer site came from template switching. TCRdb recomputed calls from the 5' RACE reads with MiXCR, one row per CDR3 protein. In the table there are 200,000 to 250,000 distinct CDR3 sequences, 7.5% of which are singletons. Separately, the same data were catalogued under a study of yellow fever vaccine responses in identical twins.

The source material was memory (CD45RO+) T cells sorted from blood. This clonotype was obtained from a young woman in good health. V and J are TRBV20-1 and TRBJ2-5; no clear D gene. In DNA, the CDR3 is TGCAGTGCTAGCTTGGAGATTGCGGAGACCCAGTACTTC. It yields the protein CSASLEIAETQYF.